These 12 T cell receptor beta chains share one sample of origin, sequenced in a study of tumor and adjacent non-tumor tissue in lung cancer. No cell sorting was done before RNA was extracted from the tissue. Three rounds of nested PCR, following a modified ARM-PCR protocol, produced the TCRbeta library. TCRdb independently ran MiXCR on the multiplex PCR reads; one entry per CDR3 protein. The data show some 90,000 distinct CDR3 sequences, around 59% seen once. The sequenced sample was lung tumor tissue. Source of these receptors: a man between 65 and 85 years old with non-small cell lung cancer.

In its sample, this clonotype was seen many times. The chain joins TRBV12-3 or TRBV12-4 to TRBJ2-1; 12 nucleotides agree with TRBD2. The CDR3 has 15 residues. Trimming cost V 6 bases and J 7 bases; bases outside gene matches: 7. The CDR3 protein is CASRRLAGVGNEQFF. In nucleotides, the CDR3 is TGTGCCAGCAGGCGACTAGCGGGGGTGGGGAATGAGCAGTTCTTC.

Notes on this clonotype: A junction boundary mismatches the germline segment, possibly from a read error. J is TRBJ1-2 and V is TRBV12-3 or TRBV12-4, with D tentatively TRBD1 (6 bases). CDR3 size: 15 residues. The CDR3 loop is CASRVGQSPNYGYAF. For the CDR3, the DNA is TGTGCCAGCAGAGTTGGACAGTCCCCTAACTATGGCTACGCCTTC.

This clonotype has a single count. The junction departs from the called germline gene at one end, perhaps through a read error. The V call is TRBV6-5, the J call TRBJ2-6, with D possibly matching TRBD1 (5 bases). The germline CDR1 and CDR2 sequences are MNHEY and SVGAGI. The CDR3 covers 15 residues. CDR3 residues: CVSSLDFEGANVLTF. DNA for the CDR3: TGTGTCAGCAGTCTCGATTTTGAAGGGGCCAATGTCCTGACTTTC.

This clonotype was recorded many times. The chain carries TRBV20-1 and TRBJ1-2, with TRBD1 matching 10 bases. CDR1 and CDR2 (germline): DFQATT, SNEGSKA (reference sequence). The J segment lost 4 bases and the V segment lost 0 bases, leaving 11 bases of the junction unmatched. The CDR3 is 17 amino acids. The CDR3 sequence: CSARERRQGALPYGYTF. In DNA, the CDR3 is TGCAGTGCTAGAGAGAGGAGACAGGGGGCGCTCCCCTATGGCTACACCTTC.

By its share, this clonotype is medium-sized. The gene calls are TRBV4-2 and TRBJ2-7; D not certain. V dropped 0 bases and J dropped 2 bases, with 5 bases sitting between them. The CDR3 length is 13 residues. Germline V gives CDR1 LGHNA, CDR2 YNFKEQ. The CDR3 sequence is CASSQDHTYEQYF. The DNA for the CDR3 is TGTGCCAGCAGCCAAGATCACACCTACGAGCAGTACTTC.

About this clonotype: This clone may be a read error of a much larger clone one base away. This CDR3 is missing its conserved last phenylalanine or tryptophan, likely due to a read error. V gene TRBV15 combines with J gene TRBJ2-6; D not resolved. Germline CDR1 reads LNHNV; CDR2 reads YYDKDF (reference sequence). The germline V and J ends were trimmed by 8 bases and 0 bases, with 8 bases remaining between them. The CDR3 is 14 residues long. The CDR3 DNA reads as TGTGCCACCGGAAGGACCTCTGGGGCCAACGTCCTGACTTAC. Translating it yields CATGRTSGANVLTY.

As to this clonotype: At one end the junction does not follow the germline gene, possibly because of a read error. The rearrangement uses TRBV28 and TRBJ2-1; D is perhaps TRBD1 (6 bases). This CDR3 comprises 14 residues. Germline loops: CDR1 MDHEN, CDR2 SYDVKM. CDR3 sequence: CASKYRATYNQQFF. In DNA form, the CDR3 reads TGTGCCAGCAAATACAGGGCAACCTACAATCAGCAGTTCTTC.

On this clonotype itself: Its ends do not fully match the called genes, so a read error is possible. The chain couples TRBV29-1 to TRBJ2-5; D assignment may be TRBD1 or TRBD2 (5 bases each). Germline values: CDR1 SQVTM, CDR2 ANQGSEA. The length of the CDR3 is 12 residues. CDR3 nucleotides: TGTAGCGTTGTAGCAGGGCGCAAGACCCAGTACTTC. Translated, it gives CSVVAGRKTQYF.

The chain links TRBV4-1 to TRBJ1-1; D unclear. The length of the CDR3 is 15 residues. The V gene's germline CDR1 is MGHRA and CDR2 YSYEKL. The CDR3 DNA sequence: TGCGCAAGGAGCCAAGAAACATTCATGAACACTGAAGCTTTCTTT. This codes for CARSQETFMNTEAFF.

Details on this clonotype: The junction shows a germline mismatch at one end, possibly a read error. The CDR3 DNA sequence: TGTACCAGCAGTAATCAGGGGGCCGGGGAACTGTTTTTT. It encodes CTSSNQGAGELFF. The J gene is TRBJ2-2, the V gene TRBV11-2; 8 nucleotides match TRBD1. This CDR3 region has 13 residues. Germline CDR1 reads SGHAT; CDR2 reads FQNNGV.

This clonotype has a count of ten or more. The chain recombines TRBV12-3 or TRBV12-4 with TRBJ2-7; D is ambiguous. The CDR3 totals 14 residues. Between the trimmed V and J ends, which lost 5 bases and 0 bases, there was a span of 11 bases. The CDR3 sequence is CASSPRRDSYEQYF. For the CDR3, the DNA is TGTGCCAGCAGTCCTCGACGAGACTCCTACGAGCAGTACTTC.

With respect to this clonotype: At one end the junction does not follow the germline gene, possibly because of a read error. This chain uses TRBV20-1 with TRBJ2-3; perhaps D is TRBD1 or TRBD2 (5 bases each). The CDR3 runs 16 residues. Germline V CDR1 and CDR2: DFQATT, SNEGSKA (reference sequence). The CDR3 DNA follows: TGCAGTGCTAGAGATGGGGCGGAGCCTAGCAGAGATACGCAGTATTTT. Residues: CSARDGAEPSRDTQYF.